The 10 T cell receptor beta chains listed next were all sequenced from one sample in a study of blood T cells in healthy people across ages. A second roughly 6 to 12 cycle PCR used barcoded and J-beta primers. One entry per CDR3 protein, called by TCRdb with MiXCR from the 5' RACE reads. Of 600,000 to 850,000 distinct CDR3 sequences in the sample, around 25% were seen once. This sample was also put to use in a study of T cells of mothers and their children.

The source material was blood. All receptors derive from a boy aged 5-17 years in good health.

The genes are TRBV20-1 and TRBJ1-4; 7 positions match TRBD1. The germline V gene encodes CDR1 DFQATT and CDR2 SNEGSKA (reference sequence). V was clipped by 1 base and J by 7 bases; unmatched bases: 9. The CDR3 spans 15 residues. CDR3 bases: TGCAGTGCTAGAGTCCCAACAGGGGCCGGTGAAAAACTGTTTTTT. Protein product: CSARVPTGAGEKLFF.

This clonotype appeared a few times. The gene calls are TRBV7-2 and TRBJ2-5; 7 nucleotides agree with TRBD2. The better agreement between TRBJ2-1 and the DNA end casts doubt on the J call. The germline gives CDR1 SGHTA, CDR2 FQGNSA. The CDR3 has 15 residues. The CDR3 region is CASSPGGQGGGEQFF. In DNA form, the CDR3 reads TGTGCCAGCAGCCCGGGAGGTCAGGGAGGCGGTGAGCAGTTCTTC.

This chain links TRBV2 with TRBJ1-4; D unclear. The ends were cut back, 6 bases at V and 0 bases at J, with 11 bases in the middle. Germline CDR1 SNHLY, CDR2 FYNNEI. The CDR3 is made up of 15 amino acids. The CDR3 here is CASRTYGATNEKLFF. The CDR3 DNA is TGTGCCAGCAGGACGTACGGTGCAACTAATGAAAAACTGTTTTTT.

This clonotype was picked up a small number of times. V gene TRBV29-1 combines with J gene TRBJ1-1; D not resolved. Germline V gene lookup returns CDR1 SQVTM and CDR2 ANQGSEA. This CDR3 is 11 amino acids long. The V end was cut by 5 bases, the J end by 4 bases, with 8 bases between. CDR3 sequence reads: CSVKGGTEAFF. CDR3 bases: TGCAGCGTTAAAGGTGGCACTGAAGCTTTCTTT.

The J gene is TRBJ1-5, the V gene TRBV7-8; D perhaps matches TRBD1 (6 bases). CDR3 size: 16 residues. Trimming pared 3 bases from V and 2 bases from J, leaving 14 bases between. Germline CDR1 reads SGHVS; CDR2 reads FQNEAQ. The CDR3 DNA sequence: TGTGCCAGCAGCTTCGGGGGGGCGCATGGCAATCAGCCCCAGCATTTT. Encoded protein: CASSFGGAHGNQPQHF.

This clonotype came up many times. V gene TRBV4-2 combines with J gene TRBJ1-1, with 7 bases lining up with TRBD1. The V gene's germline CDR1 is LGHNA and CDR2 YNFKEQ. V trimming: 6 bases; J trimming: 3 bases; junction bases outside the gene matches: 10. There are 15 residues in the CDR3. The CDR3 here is CASRPTTGAHTEAFF. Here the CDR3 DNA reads TGTGCCAGCAGACCCACTACAGGGGCGCACACTGAAGCTTTCTTT.

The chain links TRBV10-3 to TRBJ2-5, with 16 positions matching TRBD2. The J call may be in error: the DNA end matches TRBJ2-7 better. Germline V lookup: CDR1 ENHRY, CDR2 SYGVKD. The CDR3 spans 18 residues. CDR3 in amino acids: CAISPGLAGGRPSYEQYF. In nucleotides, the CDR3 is TGTGCCATCAGCCCGGGACTAGCGGGAGGGAGGCCCTCCTACGAGCAGTACTTC.

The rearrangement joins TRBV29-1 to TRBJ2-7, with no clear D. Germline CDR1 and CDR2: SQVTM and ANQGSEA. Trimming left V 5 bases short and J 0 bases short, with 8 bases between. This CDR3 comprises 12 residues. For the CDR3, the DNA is TGCAGCGTTTATGCGGCCTCCTACGAGCAGTACTTC. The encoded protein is CSVYAASYEQYF.

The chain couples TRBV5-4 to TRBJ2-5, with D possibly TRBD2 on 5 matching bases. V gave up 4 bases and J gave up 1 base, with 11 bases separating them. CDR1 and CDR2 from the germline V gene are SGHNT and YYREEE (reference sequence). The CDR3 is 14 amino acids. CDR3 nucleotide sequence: TGTGCCAGCAGCCCCACTAGAGTCCAAGAGACCCAGTACTTC. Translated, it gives CASSPTRVQETQYF.

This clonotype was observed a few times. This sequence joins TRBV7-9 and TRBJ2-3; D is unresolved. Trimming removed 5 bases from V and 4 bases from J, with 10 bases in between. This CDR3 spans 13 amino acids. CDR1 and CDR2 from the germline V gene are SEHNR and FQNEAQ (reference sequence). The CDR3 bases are TGTGCCAGCAGCCCTAGTTGGGCAGATACGCAGTATTTT. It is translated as CASSPSWADTQYF.